The 25 T cell receptor beta chains reported below all come from one sample, sequenced in a study of blood T cell repertoires in COVID-19. Generated by immunoSEQ multiplex PCR, the TCRdb table keeps only in-frame clones and is missing some. The sample carries 250,000 or so clones, about 88% recorded once. The sequencing sample was made of peripheral blood. The receptor source for this set is an older woman with active or convalescent COVID-19.

This clone was observed a few times. The chain carries TRBV20-1 and TRBJ2-7; no clear D. The CDR3 extends over 11 amino acids. Trimming shortened V by 2 bases and J by 3 bases, and 5 bases separated the two germline ends. Germline CDR1 DFQATT, CDR2 SNEGSKA (reference sequence). The CDR3 DNA reads as TGCAGTGCTAGAAACAGCTACGAGCAGTACTTC. Residues: CSARNSYEQYF.

The chain joins TRBV6-5 to TRBJ1-2; TRBD1 agrees at 8 bases. The CDR3 totals 14 residues. The junction had 3 bases not matched to a gene; V was cut back by 2 bases and J by 4 bases. Looked up from germline, CDR1 is MNHEY and CDR2 is SVGAGI. The CDR3 here is CASSYGDRGYGYTF. The CDR3 nucleotides are TGTGCCAGCAGTTACGGCGACAGGGGCTATGGCTACACCTTC.

The chain carries TRBV10-2 and TRBJ2-3; TRBD1 matches 7 bases. Germline V gene data show CDR1 as WSHSY and CDR2 as SAAADI. The V gene end was trimmed by 7 bases and the J gene end by 2 bases; junction bases not matched to a gene: 15. CDR3 length: 17 residues. The CDR3 here is CASISPQGERPTDTQYF. CDR3 nucleotides: TGCGCCAGCATTTCCCCCCAGGGGGAGAGACCCACAGATACGCAGTATTTT.

The chain combines TRBV19 with TRBJ1-4, with 7 bases aligning to TRBD1. The V gene end was trimmed by 0 bases and the J gene end by 0 bases; junction bases not matched to a gene: 13. The CDR3 has 20 residues. CDR1 and CDR2 (germline): LNHDA, SQIVND (reference sequence). DNA of the CDR3: TGTGCCAGTAGTATAGATTTTTACAGGGGTACAGGGGCAACTAATGAAAAACTGTTTTTT. Translating gives CASSIDFYRGTGATNEKLFF.

The chain carries TRBV7-9 and TRBJ1-6; no clear D gene. The CDR3 spans 13 residues. From germline, CDR1 is SEHNR and CDR2 FQNEAQ (reference sequence). The V end lost 4 bases, the J end lost 9 bases, and 10 bases lay between the germline ends. The CDR3 loop is CASSSSTSSPLHF. The CDR3, as DNA: TGTGCCAGCAGCTCGTCGACTAGTTCACCCCTCCACTTT.

The chain carries TRBV5-1 and TRBJ1-4; D gene ambiguous. V gave up 0 bases and J gave up 7 bases, with 13 bases separating them. The CDR3 spans 15 residues. The germline CDR1 and CDR2 sequences are SGHRS and YFSETQ. The DNA for the CDR3 is TGCGCCAGCAGCTTGGAGGGCGGCCGGGGTGAAAAACTGTTTTTT. It yields the protein CASSLEGGRGEKLFF.

V and J are TRBV27 and TRBJ1-5; tentatively, D is TRBD1 (5 bases). V dropped 10 bases and J dropped 5 bases, with 18 bases sitting between them. Germline V gene sequence: CDR1 MNHEY, CDR2 SMNVEV (reference sequence). The CDR3 is 14 amino acids. DNA of the CDR3: TGTGCCACCCTCCCCAGGGTTGGAGATCAGCCCCAGCATTTT. It specifies CATLPRVGDQPQHF.

This chain uses TRBV7-9 with TRBJ1-3; unclear D gene. The CDR3 has 11 amino acids. Germline V gene data show CDR1 as SEHNR and CDR2 as FQNEAQ (reference sequence). Trimming cost V 4 bases and J 8 bases, with 6 bases left between them. The CDR3 DNA sequence: TGTGCCAGCAGCTCCTTAGACACCATATATTTT. Protein: CASSSLDTIYF.

V and J are TRBV19 and TRBJ1-5; 12 bases fit TRBD1. The CDR3 is 14 residues long. V lost 5 bases to trimming and J lost 6 bases; unmatched junction nucleotides: 2. Germline CDR1 reads LNHDA; CDR2 reads SQIVND (reference sequence). The CDR3 loop is CASSGTGGFQPQHF. In nucleotides, the CDR3 is TGTGCCAGTAGTGGGACAGGGGGCTTTCAGCCCCAGCATTTT.

V and J are TRBV6-5 and TRBJ2-3, with 8 bases lining up with TRBD2. The V segment lost 7 bases and the J segment 2 bases; nucleotides outside the gene matches: 5. Germline V gene lookup returns CDR1 MNHEY and CDR2 SVGAGI. The CDR3 length is 14 residues. CDR3 protein: CASTRGGLTDTQYF. The CDR3 nucleotides read TGTGCCAGCACCCGCGGGGGGCTCACAGATACGCAGTATTTT.

This sequence joins TRBV7-9 and TRBJ1-5, with 8 bases that match TRBD1. Trimming at V came to 5 bases and at J to 7 bases, leaving 7 bases not matched to a gene. The germline gives CDR1 SEHNR, CDR2 FQNEAQ (reference sequence). This CDR3 region has 14 residues. CDR3 DNA: TGTGCCAGCAGCCCGGACAGGGTATTCCAGCCCCAGCATTTT. This translates into CASSPDRVFQPQHF.

J is TRBJ1-2 and V is TRBV14, with 8 positions matching TRBD1. The V gene end was trimmed by 4 bases and the J gene end by 5 bases; junction bases not matched to a gene: 9. This CDR3 contains 15 residues. Germline V gene lookup returns CDR1 SGHDN and CDR2 FVKESK. This CDR3 reads CASSRLTGGGYGYTF. CDR3 coding DNA: TGTGCCAGCAGCCGCCTAACAGGGGGTGGGTATGGCTACACCTTC.

This chain links TRBV9 with TRBJ1-2; TRBD1 aligns across 9 bases. V dropped 0 bases and J dropped 3; count of bases not matched to a gene: 3. This CDR3 region has 15 residues. Per germline, CDR1 SGDLS and CDR2 YYNGEE. The CDR3 region is CASSVGTGDDYGYTF. The CDR3 nucleotides read TGTGCCAGCAGCGTAGGGACAGGGGATGACTATGGCTACACCTTC.

The chain joins TRBV4-3 to TRBJ2-2, with D possibly TRBD2 on 5 matching bases. This CDR3 region has 17 residues. Germline values: CDR1 LGHNA, CDR2 YSLEER. Trimming removed 1 base from V and 4 bases from J, with 16 bases in between. The CDR3, as DNA: TGCGCCAGCAGCCAAGGACTATCCAGCCTATTCACCGGGGAGCTGTTTTTT. As protein: CASSQGLSSLFTGELFF.

The rearrangement links TRBV6-5 to TRBJ2-1; 11 bases map to TRBD2. CDR1 is MNHEY, CDR2 SVGAGI, per germline. After removal of 6 bases from V and 6 bases from J, the junction contained 7 bases not matched to a gene. CDR3 length: 15 residues. The CDR3 DNA follows: TGTGCCAGCAGCCTGGGGACTAGCGGATCCAATGAGCAGTTCTTC. This sequence encodes CASSLGTSGSNEQFF.

The chain couples TRBV7-3 to TRBJ2-1; 9 nucleotides agree with TRBD2. V was clipped by 3 bases and J by 6 bases; unmatched bases: 3. Germline V gene data show CDR1 as SGHTA and CDR2 as FQGTGA. This CDR3 contains 14 residues. Here the CDR3 DNA reads TGTGCCAGCAGCTTCGCGGGGGGGTCCAATGAGCAGTTCTTC. Its protein product is CASSFAGGSNEQFF.

The chain recombines TRBV24-1 with TRBJ1-2; TRBD1 is a possible D gene (6 bases). The CDR3 length is 17 residues. Germline V gene lookup returns CDR1 KGHDR and CDR2 SFDVKD. The germline V and J ends were trimmed by 4 bases and 3 bases, with 20 bases remaining between them. The CDR3 coding sequence is TGTGCCACCAGTGAGGGAGGGGGGGGCTGGCTGGACTATGGCTACACCTTC. Amino acid sequence: CATSEGGGGWLDYGYTF.

This clone was counted only a few times. The chain recombines TRBV6-6 with TRBJ1-6; D might be TRBD1 (5 bases). Looked up from germline, CDR1 is MNHNY and CDR2 is SVGAGI (reference sequence). Trimming took off 3 bases at V and 6 bases at J, with 15 bases between the two ends. The CDR3 runs 16 residues. The DNA of the CDR3 is TGTGCCAGCAGTTATCTGGGGGAGGGAGGTAATTCACCCCTCCACTTT. It yields the protein CASSYLGEGGNSPLHF.

The CDR3 here is CASSYTIGYTF. The CDR3 DNA is TGTGCCAGCAGTTACACTATTGGCTACACCTTC. The chain carries TRBV6-2 or TRBV6-3 and TRBJ1-2; no firm D call. Germline V gives CDR1 MNHEY, CDR2 SVGEGT. Trimming removed 2 bases from V and 7 bases from J, with 5 bases in between. The CDR3 extends over 11 amino acids.

The rearrangement links TRBV6-2 or TRBV6-3 to TRBJ1-4, with 7 bases matching TRBD1. The CDR3 is 14 amino acids. Germline V gene data show CDR1 as MNHEY and CDR2 as SVGEGT. With V trimmed by 5 bases and J by 4 bases, 4 bases remained unmatched. CDR3 sequence reads: CASSPGTVNEKLFF. CDR3 nucleotides: TGTGCCAGCAGTCCCGGGACAGTTAATGAAAAACTGTTTTTT.

The V and J genes are TRBV5-6 and TRBJ2-7; 7 bases are a match to TRBD1. The CDR3 covers 15 residues. Germline CDR1 reads SGHDT; CDR2 reads YYEEEE. Germline trimming cut 0 bases from V and 3 bases from J; bases unmatched to any gene: 6. Here the CDR3 reads CASSLAGGWGYEQYF. For the CDR3, the DNA is TGTGCCAGCAGCTTGGCAGGGGGATGGGGCTACGAGCAGTACTTC.

This chain joins TRBV19 and TRBJ2-2; 8 bases map to TRBD1. V lost 3 bases to trimming and J lost 6 bases; unmatched junction nucleotides: 6. This CDR3 is built from 15 residues. Germline V gives CDR1 LNHDA, CDR2 SQIVND (reference sequence). The CDR3 bases are TGTGCCAGTAGTATTAGACAGGGGATGGCCGGGGAGCTGTTTTTT. Protein product: CASSIRQGMAGELFF.

V and J are TRBV5-6 and TRBJ1-5; 11 bases match TRBD1. V was clipped by 8 bases and J by 4 bases; unmatched bases: 2. This CDR3 region has 13 residues. CDR1 SGHDT and CDR2 YYEEEE come from the germline V gene. For the CDR3, the DNA is TGTGCCAGTGGGACAGGGGGGAATCAGCCCCAGCATTTT. The encoded protein is CASGTGGNQPQHF.

The CDR3 DNA is TGTGCCAGTAGTATTGGAGGGAATAATTCACCCCTCCACTTT. Its protein product is CASSIGGNNSPLHF. The V call is TRBV19, the J call TRBJ1-6; D remains ambiguous. V shed 3 bases and J shed 5 bases, with 8 bases lying between them. The CDR3 totals 14 residues. Germline values: CDR1 LNHDA, CDR2 SQIVND (reference sequence).

This chain uses TRBV18 with TRBJ2-2, with 8 bases that match TRBD1. Germline loops: CDR1 KGHSH, CDR2 LQKENI. This CDR3 contains 19 residues. The J segment lost 2 bases and the V segment lost 3 bases, leaving 14 bases of the junction unmatched. CDR3 in amino acids: CASSPLDRVLRSNTGELFF. Written as DNA, the CDR3 is TGTGCCAGCTCACCTCTGGACAGGGTATTGAGATCCAACACCGGGGAGCTGTTTTTT.